The next 2 T cell receptor beta chains were all read from a single sample in a study of Graves' ophthalmopathy and Graves' hyperthyroidism (dated by TCRdb to the late 2010s). The sequencer was an Illumina HiSeq 2000. For repertoire sequencing, the TCR beta CDR3 regions were amplified from RNA transcripts. A first-round RT-PCR used HTBI primers with the Qiagen OneStep RT-PCR kit, followed by a second-round multiplex PCR, size selection and purification. The raw public data were reprocessed by TCRdb itself: fastp quality trimming at Q25, MiXCR clonotype calling, in-frame beta chains only. Merged by CDR3 protein, the rows form single entries marked with the most common genes and DNA. Across this sample there are hundreds of thousands of distinct CDR3 sequences, with about 21% seen only once. The ten most abundant clones make up 2.5% to 3.5% of the sample. Sequencing used peripheral blood. These receptors came from a woman between 18 and 29 years old with stable Graves' hyperthyroidism. Donor details come from another sample of the same person, matched by shared clones.

This clonotype was seen at least ten times. The rearrangement joins TRBV5-1 to TRBJ1-2; D call uncertain. This CDR3 comprises 15 residues. Germline V gene sequence: CDR1 SGHRS, CDR2 YFSETQ. V shed 2 bases and J shed 4 bases, with 15 bases lying between them. The CDR3 loop is CASSLGTAPRYGYTF. In DNA form, the CDR3 reads TGCGCCAGCAGCTTAGGAACAGCCCCCCGCTATGGCTACACCTTC.

The table lists this clonotype with many counts. The chain carries TRBV25-1 and TRBJ2-4; weak D call: TRBD2 (6 bases). The germline V gene has CDR1 MGHDK and CDR2 SYGVNS. V was cut by 1 base and J by 0 bases, with 10 bases left in between. The CDR3 consists of 16 residues. The DNA for the CDR3 is TGTGCCAGCAGTGAATTGGAGGGAGTAGCCAAAAACATTCAGTACTTC. It is translated as CASSELEGVAKNIQYF.